A selection of T cell receptor beta chains follows, all from one sample in a study of CD8 T cells in Susac syndrome. TCRdb reanalysed the immunoSEQ multiplex PCR reads using MiXCR and keeps one entry per CDR3 protein. The sample lists about 180,000 distinct CDR3 sequences; 85% to 95% were seen once. Material for sequencing was CD4+ T cells from PBMCs. The receptor source for this set is a human donor with Susac syndrome. CDR3s include the opening cysteine and the closing phenylalanine or tryptophan. D genes are given only for firm matches. Rows may omit the clone size; those that give it use once, few, many or a size class.

TRBV5-1,-,-,TRBJ1-4,TGCGCCAGCAGCTTGGGGGCGACTAATGAAAAACTGTTTTTT,CASSLGATNEKLFF
TRBV18,-,-,TRBJ1-2,TGTGCCAGCTCACCACCAGCAGGCCCCACTGGGGTCTACACCTTC,CASSPPAGPTGVYTF
TRBV13,TRBD2,once,TRBJ2-1,TGTGCCAGCAGCTTGGGACTAGCGGGGGACAATGAGCAGTTCTTC,CASSLGLAGDNEQFF
TRBV30,-,-,TRBJ1-3,TGTGCCTGGTCAGGGGTCACCATATATTTT,CAWSGVTIYF
TRBV18,-,-,TRBJ2-7,TGTGCCAGCTCACCACCCCCGGCCTCCTACGAGCAGTACTTC,CASSPPPASYEQYF
TRBV20-1,-,-,TRBJ1-1,TGCAGTTCCTCCAGGGGAGTGAACACTGAAGCTTTCTTT,CSSSRGVNTEAFF
TRBV20-1,-,-,TRBJ2-2,TGCAGTGCTACCTACCCCGGGGGGCTGTTTTTT,CSATYPGGLFF
TRBV7-9,TRBD1,-,TRBJ2-2,TGTGCCAGCAGGCGAACCGGGACAGGCTCCACCGGGGAGCTGTTTTTT,CASRRTGTGSTGELFF
TRBV10-3,-,-,TRBJ2-3,TGTGCCATCAGCCTAGAGCGAGATACGCAGTATTTT,CAISLERDTQYF
TRBV10-3,-,-,TRBJ2-7,TGTGCCATCAGTGATGGCGCAGGGTTCTTGGGCGAGCAGTACTTC,CAISDGAGFLGEQYF
TRBV9,-,-,TRBJ2-7,TGTGCCAGCAGCGTAGCTACGGAGGGACCAGCGGTAAACGAGCAGTACTTC,CASSVATEGPAVNEQYF
TRBV7-2,TRBD2,once,TRBJ2-3,TGTGCCAGCAGCTTAGATCCTAGCGGGGGCACAGATACGCAGTATTTT,CASSLDPSGGTDTQYF
TRBV12-3/TRBV12-4,TRBD1,-,TRBJ2-5,TGTGCCAGCAGTTTAGAGGGGACAGGGGGCAAGACCCAGTACTTC,CASSLEGTGGKTQYF
TRBV5-5,-,-,TRBJ2-2,TGTGCCAGCAGCTTGGTGGCGGGTACCGGGGAGCTGTTTTTT,CASSLVAGTGELFF
TRBV29-1,-,-,TRBJ1-6,TGCAGCGTTGGGACAGCCGAAGTGGGGTCACCCCTCCACTTT,CSVGTAEVGSPLHF
TRBV3-1,-,-,TRBJ1-1,TGTGCCAGCAGCCGAGGCGCGAACAGGGCTACTGAAGCTTTCTTT,CASSRGANRATEAFF